The 12 T cell receptor beta chains below come from one sample, sequenced in a study of CD8 T cells in Susac syndrome. Reverse transcription of roughly 0.5 to 1 ug RNA was carried out with random hexamers. TCRdb independently ran MiXCR on the immunoSEQ multiplex PCR reads; one entry per CDR3 protein. The sample consists of around 200,000 distinct CDR3 sequences, approximately 95% of them appearing once. The sequenced sample was CD4+ T cells from PBMCs. These receptors all come from a human donor with multiple sclerosis.

The V gene is TRBV29-1, the J gene TRBJ2-3; 7 bases match TRBD1. The CDR3 sequence is 15 residues long. Losses at the gene ends were 6 bases for V and 0 bases for J; bases not matched to a gene: 9. From germline, CDR1 is SQVTM and CDR2 ANQGSEA. For the CDR3, the DNA is TGCAGCGTCATTATTGGACAGGCGAGCACAGATACGCAGTATTTT. It specifies CSVIIGQASTDTQYF.

This clonotype was counted once. The rearrangement uses TRBV29-1 and TRBJ2-1; possibly TRBD1 for D (6 bases). The CDR3 runs to 11 residues. Germline CDR1 and CDR2: SQVTM and ANQGSEA. Trimming shortened V by 7 bases and J by 9 bases, and 13 bases separated the two germline ends. CDR3 nucleotide sequence: TGCAGCGCCCCAGGGGTGGGTGAGCAGTTCTTC. Amino acids: CSAPGVGEQFF.

V and J are TRBV4-1 and TRBJ2-3, with D uncertain. The CDR3 is made up of 15 amino acids. Per the germline V gene, CDR1 is MGHRA and CDR2 is YSYEKL. Deletions cut 1 base from V and 3 bases from J, with 11 bases between. The CDR3 DNA sequence: TGCGCCAGCAGCCAAGTTTTGATGGGGACAGATACGCAGTATTTT. Its protein product is CASSQVLMGTDTQYF.

The chain carries TRBV27 and TRBJ2-7, with D unclear. This CDR3 contains 12 residues. Germline values: CDR1 MNHEY, CDR2 SMNVEV (reference sequence). Trimming removed 2 bases at V and 6 bases at J, with 8 bases between. The CDR3 nucleotides are TGTGCCAGCAGTTTAGAAGGGATCGAGCAGTACTTC. Amino acid sequence: CASSLEGIEQYF.

V usage is TRBV19 and J usage is TRBJ1-1; the D gene is possibly TRBD1 (6 bases). This CDR3 is 13 amino acids long. V was pared by 2 bases and J by 8 bases, with 12 bases between. The germline gives CDR1 LNHDA, CDR2 SQIVND (reference sequence). CDR3 in amino acids: CASSISVGGEAFF. DNA for the CDR3: TGTGCCAGTAGTATATCGGTAGGGGGAGAAGCTTTCTTT.

The CDR3 nucleotides are TGCAGTGGCGGGGGCACAGATACGCAGTATTTT. Protein sequence: CSGGGTDTQYF. V is TRBV20-1 and J is TRBJ2-3; D possibly corresponds to TRBD2 (6 bases). The V and J ends lost 7 bases and 1 base respectively, with 6 bases between them. The CDR3 spans 11 residues. Germline V gene sequence: CDR1 DFQATT, CDR2 SNEGSKA (reference sequence).

The CDR3 is CASSGSGGFTDTQYF. CDR3 sequence (DNA): TGTGCCAGCAGCGGTAGCGGGGGATTCACAGATACGCAGTATTTT. This sequence joins TRBV7-9 and TRBJ2-3; 9 nucleotides agree with TRBD2. Trimming removed 5 bases from V and 2 bases from J; junction bases left unmatched: 5. The germline CDR1 and CDR2 sequences are SEHNR and FQNEAQ (reference sequence). This CDR3 comprises 15 residues.

This chain links TRBV20-1 with TRBJ1-2; tentative D call: TRBD1 (5 bases). In germline, CDR1 is DFQATT, CDR2 SNEGSKA (reference sequence). The CDR3 has 12 amino acids. V shed 1 base and J shed 4 bases, with 7 bases lying between them. The CDR3 reads CSARGTPYGYTF. The CDR3 DNA sequence: TGCAGTGCTAGAGGGACACCCTATGGCTACACCTTC.

The rearrangement joins TRBV7-9 to TRBJ2-1; the D gene could be TRBD1 or TRBD2 (5 bases each). V lost 3 bases to trimming and J lost 4 bases, with 19 bases between them. The CDR3 runs 17 residues. CDR1 and CDR2 from the germline V gene are SEHNR and FQNEAQ (reference sequence). The DNA of the CDR3 is TGTGCCAGCAGCTTCTCCGCCTCGGGGCTTAGATACAATGAGCAGTTCTTC. Protein product: CASSFSASGLRYNEQFF.

The gene calls are TRBV24-1 and TRBJ2-1; D gene ambiguous. The CDR3 is made up of 13 amino acids. The V and J ends lost 4 bases and 8 bases respectively, with 11 bases between them. Germline CDR1 reads KGHDR; CDR2 reads SFDVKD. Here the CDR3 reads CATSEPNADEQFF. CDR3 nucleotide sequence: TGTGCCACCAGTGAGCCAAACGCAGATGAGCAGTTCTTC.

The V call is TRBV5-1, the J call TRBJ2-1; possibly TRBD2 for D (6 bases). This CDR3 comprises 15 residues. V was shortened by 4 bases and J by 7 bases, with 18 bases between the two germline ends. From germline, CDR1 is SGHRS and CDR2 YFSETQ. CDR3 in amino acids: CASSRSDGGRNEQFF. In DNA, the CDR3 is TGCGCCAGCAGCCGCTCCGACGGGGGAAGGAATGAGCAGTTCTTC.

The chain combines TRBV12-3 or TRBV12-4 with TRBJ1-5; D possibly corresponds to TRBD1 (5 bases). V was cut by 4 bases and J by 4 bases, with 8 bases left in between. The CDR3 length is 13 residues. For the CDR3, the DNA is TGTGCCAGCAGTTGGGACCTGAATCAGCCCCAGCATTTT. Amino acids: CASSWDLNQPQHF.